What follows is one TCR beta chain and its context. Antigen specificity is unknown. The data belong to a study of T cell responses to AZD1222 COVID-19 vaccine. Broader study findings: In a largely white British group with more females than males, clonal diversity was possibly underestimated. Spike-specific TCR breadth and depth both grew after two AZD1222 doses. Across spike, vaccine-associated CD4 TCRs were found, dominant at 160-218 and 743-854. Only a handful of AZD1222 recipients tested seropositive at baseline.

TCRdb keeps only in-frame clones here, not all; method: immunoSEQ multiplex PCR. The sample lists approximately 110,000 clones; more than 90% were seen once. This CDR3 spans 18 amino acids. In germline, CDR1 is MDHEN, CDR2 SYDVKM. V was pared by 2 bases and J by 0 bases, with 14 bases between. This chain connects TRBV28 to TRBJ1-6; no clear D. This specimen consisted of peripheral blood, obtained on day 0 of AZD1222 vaccination. The TCR originated in an adult in good health. CDR3 sequence: CASSLGGRTSSYNSPLHF. CDR3 DNA: TGTGCCAGCAGTTTAGGTGGGAGAACAAGCTCCTATAATTCACCCCTCCACTTT.